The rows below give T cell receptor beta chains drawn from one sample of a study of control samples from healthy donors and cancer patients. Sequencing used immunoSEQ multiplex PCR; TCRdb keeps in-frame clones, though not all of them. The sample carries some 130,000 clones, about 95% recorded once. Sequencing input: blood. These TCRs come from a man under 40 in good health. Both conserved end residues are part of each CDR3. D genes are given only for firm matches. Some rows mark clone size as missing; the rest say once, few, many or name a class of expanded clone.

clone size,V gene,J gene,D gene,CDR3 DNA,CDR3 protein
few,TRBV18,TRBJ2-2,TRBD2,TGTGCCAGCTCACCACGGCTAGCGGGCACCGGGGAGCTGTTTTTT,CASSPRLAGTGELFF
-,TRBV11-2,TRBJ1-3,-,TGTGCCAGCAGCTTCGGGGACACCATATATTTT,CASSFGDTIYF
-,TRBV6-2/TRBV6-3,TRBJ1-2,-,TGTGCCAGCAGTTACTCGAGGTCGGCCTATGGCTACACCTTC,CASSYSRSAYGYTF
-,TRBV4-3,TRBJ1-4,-,TGCGCCAGCAGCCGCTCCGGGACGGCTAATGAAAAACTGTTTTTT,CASSRSGTANEKLFF
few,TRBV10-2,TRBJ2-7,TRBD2,TGCGCCAGCAGTGAATCGGGGGGAAGGACCTACGAGCAGTACTTC,CASSESGGRTYEQYF
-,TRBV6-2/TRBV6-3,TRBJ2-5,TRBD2,TGTGCCAGCAGTTACTCGATTTCTAGCGGGGGGGCCGGAGCAGAGACCCAGTACTTC,CASSYSISSGGAGAETQYF
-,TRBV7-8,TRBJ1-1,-,TGTGCCAGCAGATCCAGAACCATGAACACTGAAGCTTTCTTT,CASRSRTMNTEAFF
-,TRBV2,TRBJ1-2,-,TGTGCCAGCAAGACGGGGGATGGCTACACCTTC,CASKTGDGYTF
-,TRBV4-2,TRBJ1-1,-,TGTGCCAGCAGCCGAGATCGGGGCAGTATGAACACTGAAGCTTTCTTT,CASSRDRGSMNTEAFF
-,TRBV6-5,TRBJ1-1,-,TGTGCCAGCAGTCGAGGGCCGGACGGTGAAGCTTTCTTT,CASSRGPDGEAFF
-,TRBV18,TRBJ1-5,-,TGTGCCAGCTCACCACCGGGAATAAGGTCGAGATTTGGCAATCAGCCCCAGCATTTT,CASSPPGIRSRFGNQPQHF
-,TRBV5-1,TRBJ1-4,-,TGCGCCAGCAGCTTGGGGGGTAATGAAAAACTGTTTTTT,CASSLGGNEKLFF
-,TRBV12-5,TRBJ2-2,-,TGTGCTAGTGGCTCGAACACCGGGGAGCTGTTTTTT,CASGSNTGELFF
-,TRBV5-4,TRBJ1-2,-,TGTGCCAGCAGCGCGGGAGCCTATGGCTACACCTTC,CASSAGAYGYTF
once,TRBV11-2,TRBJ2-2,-,TGTGCCAGCAGCTTAGCGTTTGTCACCGGGGAGCTGTTTTTT,CASSLAFVTGELFF
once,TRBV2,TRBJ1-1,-,TGTGCCAGCAGTGAAGATTTGAACACTGAAGCTTTCTTT,CASSEDLNTEAFF
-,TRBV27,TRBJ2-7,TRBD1,TGTGCCAGCAGTTTAGGACTGGGACAGGTCTACGAGCAGTACTTC,CASSLGLGQVYEQYF
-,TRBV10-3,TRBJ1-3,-,TGTGCCATCAGTGAAGAGGGGACAATCCGCTCTGGAAACACCATATATTTT,CAISEEGTIRSGNTIYF
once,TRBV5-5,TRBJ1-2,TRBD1,TGTGCCAGCAGCTCGGGACAGGGAGAGGTTAACTATGGCTACACCTTC,CASSSGQGEVNYGYTF
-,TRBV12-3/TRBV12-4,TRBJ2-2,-,TGTGCCAGCAGTCCCGCCCGGCCCGGGGAGCTGTTTTTT,CASSPARPGELFF
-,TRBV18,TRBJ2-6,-,TGTGCCAGCTCCCGGGGGCAGGCTGGGGCCAACGTCCTGACTTTC,CASSRGQAGANVLTF
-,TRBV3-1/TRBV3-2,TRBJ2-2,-,TGTGCCAGCAGCCAAGTGACAGCTATTAACACCGGGGAGCTGTTTTTT,CASSQVTAINTGELFF
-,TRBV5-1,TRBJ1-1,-,TGCGCCAGCAGCGACGACGGTTTGAACACTGAAGCTTTCTTT,CASSDDGLNTEAFF
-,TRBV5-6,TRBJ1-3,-,TGTGCCAGCAGCTTGGACCTCGGGGGCACTGGAAACACCATATATTTT,CASSLDLGGTGNTIYF
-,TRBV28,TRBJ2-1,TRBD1,TGTGCCAGCAGTTTCTACGGGACAGGGGGATACAATGAGCAGTTCTTC,CASSFYGTGGYNEQFF
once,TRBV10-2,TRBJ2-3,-,TGCGCCACCGGGCTAGCGAGGGCAGATACGCAGTATTTT,CATGLARADTQYF
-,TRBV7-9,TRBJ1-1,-,TGTGCCAGCGGTCCATGGGAGCCTTGGTCGGTCACTGAAGCTTTCTTT,CASGPWEPWSVTEAFF
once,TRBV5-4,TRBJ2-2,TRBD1,TGTGCCAGCAGCGGCGTAGGGACAGGGTACGGGGAGCTGTTTTTT,CASSGVGTGYGELFF
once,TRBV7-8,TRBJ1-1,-,TGTGCCAGCAGCTTATTCTCTGGGAACACTGAAGCTTTCTTT,CASSLFSGNTEAFF
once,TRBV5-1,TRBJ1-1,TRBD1,TGCGCCAGCAGCGGGGACAGGGGAACCACTGAAGCTTTCTTT,CASSGDRGTTEAFF